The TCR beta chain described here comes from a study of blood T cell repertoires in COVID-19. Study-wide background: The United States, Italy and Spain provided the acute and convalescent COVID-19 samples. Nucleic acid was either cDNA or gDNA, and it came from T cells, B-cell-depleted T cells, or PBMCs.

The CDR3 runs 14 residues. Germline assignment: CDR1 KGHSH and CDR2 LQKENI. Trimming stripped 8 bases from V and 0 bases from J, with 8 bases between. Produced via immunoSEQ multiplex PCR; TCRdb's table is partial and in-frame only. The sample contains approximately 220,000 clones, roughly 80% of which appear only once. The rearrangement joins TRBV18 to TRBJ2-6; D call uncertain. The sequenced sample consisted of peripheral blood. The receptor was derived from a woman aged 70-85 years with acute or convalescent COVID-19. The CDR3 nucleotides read TGTGCCAGCCGCCAGTTCTCTGGGGCCAACGTCCTGACTTTC. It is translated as CASRQFSGANVLTF.